These T cell receptor beta chains were read from a single sample in a study of Ad26.COV2.S vaccination and SARS-CoV-2 variants. Produced via immunoSEQ multiplex PCR; TCRdb's table is partial and in-frame only. There are hundreds of thousands of clones in the sample; about 87% occur only once, and around 6.4% lies in the top ten. Source: peripheral blood, taken in a trial of Ad26.COV2.S vaccine versus placebo. These receptors originate from a person aged 18-60 years who received the Ad26.COV2.S COVID-19 vaccine or a placebo. The CDR3 runs from the conserved cysteine through the conserved F or W. A D gene is named only where the DNA matches it firmly. The size field is filled for only some rows; it gives once, few, many or a size class.

DNA	CDR3	length	V	size	D	J
TGTGCCACCAGCAGAGATCGACAGCAAGAGACCCAGTACTTC	CATSRDRQQETQYF	14	TRBV15	-	-	TRBJ2-5
TGTGCCAGCACCCTTGGGGGTCTTAGCAATCAGCCCCAGCATTTT	CASTLGGLSNQPQHF	15	TRBV28	-	-	TRBJ1-5
TGTGCCAGCTCACCAAATACAGGGGGCACTGAAGCTTTCTTT	CASSPNTGGTEAFF	14	TRBV18	-	TRBD1	TRBJ1-1
TGTGCCAGCAGCCGGACAGGGGACTTTGGCTACACCTTC	CASSRTGDFGYTF	13	TRBV7-8	once	TRBD1	TRBJ1-2
TGTGCCAGCAGCCTCGGACGGACTAAACGCTCCTACAATGAGCAGTTCTTC	CASSLGRTKRSYNEQFF	17	TRBV7-6	-	-	TRBJ2-1
TGTGCCAGCTCACCGGGGTCTGGGGCCAACGTCCTGACTTTC	CASSPGSGANVLTF	14	TRBV18	-	-	TRBJ2-6
TGTGCCAGCAGCTCTCCCGGGACAGGCGAGACCCAGTACTTC	CASSSPGTGETQYF	14	TRBV28	-	TRBD1	TRBJ2-5
TGCGCCAGCAGCCAAGATAGGGGGGTTGAAGCTTTCTTT	CASSQDRGVEAFF	13	TRBV4-3	-	-	TRBJ1-1
TGTGCCTGGAACTCCCCCGGACAGGGTAAAAAGGGCTACACCTTC	CAWNSPGQGKKGYTF	15	TRBV30	-	TRBD1	TRBJ1-2
TGCAGCGTTGAAGATCGCGGGGTGGGGAGGCGCGCAGATACGCAGTATTTT	CSVEDRGVGRRADTQYF	17	TRBV29-1	-	-	TRBJ2-3
TGCGCCAGCAGCTTGGGGGTTGATATCACTGAAGCTTTCTTT	CASSLGVDITEAFF	14	TRBV5-1	-	-	TRBJ1-1
TGTGCCAGCTCACCGATAGAGGGGCTTGAGAACACTGAAGCTTTCTTT	CASSPIEGLENTEAFF	16	TRBV18	once	-	TRBJ1-1
TGTGCCAGCTCGCCTACTAGCGGGAGTTCCTACGAGCAGTACTTC	CASSPTSGSSYEQYF	15	TRBV18	-	TRBD2	TRBJ2-7
TGTGCCAGCAGCCCGGCCGTAAACCCCAATGAGCAGTTCTTC	CASSPAVNPNEQFF	14	TRBV9	-	-	TRBJ2-1
TGCGCCAGCAGCCAAGCACCTTCAGGGGCCTACGAGCAGTACTTC	CASSQAPSGAYEQYF	15	TRBV4-3	-	-	TRBJ2-7
TGCAGCGTCTCTCCAGGGGGCGGTCAGGAAAAACTGTTTTTT	CSVSPGGGQEKLFF	14	TRBV29-1	-	TRBD1	TRBJ1-4
TGTGCCAGCAGCTTGGACAGAGGAAACTATGGCTACACCTTC	CASSLDRGNYGYTF	14	TRBV5-6	-	-	TRBJ1-2
TGTGCCAGTGGCGGGGGAGAGACCCAGTACTTC	CASGGGETQYF	11	TRBV2	-	TRBD2	TRBJ2-5
TGCGCCAGCAGCCAAGACAGGGGCCCAGGCTACGAGCAGTACTTC	CASSQDRGPGYEQYF	15	TRBV4-3	-	-	TRBJ2-7
TGTGCCAGCAGCTCGGGACAGGGGGCTAACTATGGCTACACCTTC	CASSSGQGANYGYTF	15	TRBV5-4	once	TRBD1	TRBJ1-2
TGTGCCAGCAGCCTAGCGGGGGCGAATGAGCAGTTCTTC	CASSLAGANEQFF	13	TRBV7-9	-	TRBD2	TRBJ2-1
TGTGCCAGCAGCTCTCAATTTACCCGGGGGGTATCCTACAATGAGCAGTTCTTC	CASSSQFTRGVSYNEQFF	18	TRBV11-2	-	TRBD2	TRBJ2-1
TGTGCCAGCAGCTTGGGACAGAACACCGGGGAGCTGTTTTTT	CASSLGQNTGELFF	14	TRBV5-4	-	-	TRBJ2-2
TGTGCCAGCAGCCCAACAGGGGCCTATGGCTACACCTTC	CASSPTGAYGYTF	13	TRBV11-2	-	TRBD1	TRBJ1-2
TGTGCCAGCACCAACCCCGTGGGCGGTATGCCTACGCAGTATTTT	CASTNPVGGMPTQYF	15	TRBV28	-	-	TRBJ2-3
TGTGCCAGCAGCTTTCGGGGAGGGGCGATGAACACTGAAGCTTTCTTT	CASSFRGGAMNTEAFF	16	TRBV11-1	-	-	TRBJ1-1
TGTGCCTGGAGACGACAGTTCAATGAAAAACTGTTTTTT	CAWRRQFNEKLFF	13	TRBV30	-	-	TRBJ1-4
TGCGCCAGCAGCCAAGGGGCAGATACGCAGTATTTT	CASSQGADTQYF	12	TRBV4-1	-	-	TRBJ2-3
TGTGCCAGCAGCCAGAGGAGTCAGCAAGGCGGGGAGCTGTTTTTT	CASSQRSQQGGELFF	15	TRBV3-1/TRBV3-2	-	-	TRBJ2-2
TGTGCCAGCAGCTTCCAATCCAGCGGGGGCTACAATGAGCAGTTCTTC	CASSFQSSGGYNEQFF	16	TRBV7-3	-	TRBD2	TRBJ2-1
TGTGCCAGCAGCCAAGATCCCGTCATTCTAGCGGGAGGTCCCCACAATTATGAGCAGTTCTTC	CASSQDPVILAGGPHNYEQFF	21	TRBV14	-	TRBD2	TRBJ2-1
TGTGCCAGCAGCTTAGTTCGGCGAAGCGATGAGCAGTTCTTC	CASSLVRRSDEQFF	14	TRBV11-3	-	-	TRBJ2-1
TGTGCCAGCTCACCACCTGTCGGGGACACTAATGAAAAACTGTTTTTT	CASSPPVGDTNEKLFF	16	TRBV18	-	-	TRBJ1-4
TGTGCCAGCAGTTTACCGGGACAGTACGAGCAGTACTTC	CASSLPGQYEQYF	13	TRBV28	-	TRBD1	TRBJ2-7
TGTGCCAGCAGTTACGCCGGGACGCTTTGGTTTAATGGTCCGATTAATGAAAAACTGTTTTTT	CASSYAGTLWFNGPINEKLFF	21	TRBV6-7	-	-	TRBJ1-4
TGTGCCAGCAGTTTATCGGGACTCGCCTACGAGCAGTACTTC	CASSLSGLAYEQYF	14	TRBV27	-	-	TRBJ2-7
TGTGCCACCAGCCCCAAGACAGGAGGCACAGATACGCAGTATTTT	CATSPKTGGTDTQYF	15	TRBV24-1	-	-	TRBJ2-3
TGTGCCAGCAGCTTAGAAGGCTCAGAGTACAATGAGCAGTTCTTC	CASSLEGSEYNEQFF	15	TRBV7-2	-	-	TRBJ2-1
TGTGCCAGCAGTTACGGGCGGGGGGTACGAGATACGCAGTATTTT	CASSYGRGVRDTQYF	15	TRBV6-5	-	TRBD2	TRBJ2-3
TGTGCCAGCAGCTTAGGGGGGGGGAATAGCAATCAGCCCCAGCATTTT	CASSLGGGNSNQPQHF	16	TRBV7-8	-	-	TRBJ1-5
TGTGCCAGCAGTCGCGGGACAACCTACGAGCAGTACTTC	CASSRGTTYEQYF	13	TRBV28	-	-	TRBJ2-7
TGTGCCTGGCTAGATTGGTGGGACACTGAAGCTTTCTTT	CAWLDWWDTEAFF	13	TRBV30	-	-	TRBJ1-1
TGCGCCAGCAGCCAAGATTCAGGGGGCAATCAGCCCCAGCATTTT	CASSQDSGGNQPQHF	15	TRBV4-3	-	-	TRBJ1-5
TGTGCCAGCAGTTTTGCAGATACGCAGTATTTT	CASSFADTQYF	11	TRBV12-3/TRBV12-4	-	-	TRBJ2-3
TGTGCCAGCTCATCCGCTTGGGGTACTCTGAACACTGAAGCTTTCTTT	CASSSAWGTLNTEAFF	16	TRBV18	-	-	TRBJ1-1
TGTGCCAGCAGCTTTCGACACAAGGATAATTCACCCCTCCACTTT	CASSFRHKDNSPLHF	15	TRBV7-3	-	-	TRBJ1-6
TGTGCCAGCAGGTCAACAGGGGTTTCCGAGACCCAGTACTTC	CASRSTGVSETQYF	14	TRBV7-3	-	TRBD1	TRBJ2-5